A single sample gave rise to the 12 T cell receptor beta chains below, sequenced in a study of blood T cell repertoires in COVID-19. Method: immunoSEQ multiplex PCR; TCRdb's copy keeps in-frame clones and lacks some. The data show about 160,000 clones, roughly 80% seen once. Sample: peripheral blood. These receptors were taken from a man aged 55-75 years with acute or convalescent COVID-19.

The chain joins TRBV3-1 (or the pseudogene TRBV3-2) to TRBJ1-1, with a possible D match to TRBD1 (6 bases). The germline CDR1 and CDR2 sequences are LGHDT and YNNKEL (reference sequence). The CDR3 spans 12 residues. Trimming stripped 4 bases from V and 7 bases from J, with 10 bases between. Here the CDR3 reads CASSLNRVEAFF. The CDR3, as DNA: TGTGCCAGCAGCCTAAACAGGGTTGAAGCTTTCTTT.

This clone turned up a few times. The V and J genes are TRBV29-1 and TRBJ1-1, with D perhaps matching TRBD1 (5 bases). This CDR3 region has 13 residues. Per germline, CDR1 SQVTM and CDR2 ANQGSEA. V was clipped by 2 bases and J by 0 bases, with 7 bases between them. The CDR3 reads CSVEQGLNTEAFF. CDR3 bases: TGCAGCGTTGAACAGGGCTTGAACACTGAAGCTTTCTTT.

The V and J genes are TRBV2 and TRBJ1-6, with D tentatively TRBD1 (5 bases). Per the germline V gene, CDR1 is SNHLY and CDR2 is FYNNEI. Trimming left V 2 bases short and J 7 bases short, with 15 bases between. The CDR3 sequence is 16 residues long. The CDR3 reads CASSELSRDRNSPLHF. DNA of the CDR3: TGTGCCAGCAGTGAATTGTCGCGGGACCGGAATTCACCCCTCCACTTT.

The chain recombines TRBV3-1 (or the pseudogene TRBV3-2) with TRBJ1-6, with a possible D match to TRBD1 (6 bases). Germline V gives CDR1 LGHDT, CDR2 YNNKEL (reference sequence). There are 14 residues in the CDR3. The V end was cut by 3 bases, the J end by 8 bases, with 11 bases between. This CDR3 reads CASSHGGPDSPLHF. The DNA for the CDR3 is TGTGCCAGCAGCCACGGGGGGCCGGATTCACCCCTCCACTTT.

This clone appeared a few times. The V and J genes are TRBV19 and TRBJ1-2, with 7 bases identical to TRBD1. Looked up from germline, CDR1 is LNHDA and CDR2 is SQIVND (reference sequence). This CDR3 has 15 amino acids. V was clipped by 3 bases and J by 4 bases; unmatched bases: 8. CDR3: CASSITRGRGYGYTF. CDR3 nucleotides: TGTGCCAGTAGTATTACAAGGGGGCGAGGCTATGGCTACACCTTC.

The V call is TRBV27, the J call TRBJ1-2, with 10 bases fitting TRBD1. Per the germline V gene, CDR1 is MNHEY and CDR2 is SMNVEV (reference sequence). J lost 3 bases, V lost 2 bases, and 9 bases had no gene match. The CDR3 loop spans 17 amino acids. The CDR3 bases are TGTGCCAGCAGTTTAAGTGACAGGGGGCTTCGTCACTATGGCTACACCTTC. Protein sequence: CASSLSDRGLRHYGYTF.

V usage is TRBV6-5 and J usage is TRBJ1-1; a possible D gene is TRBD1 (6 bases). This CDR3 is built from 16 residues. The V end lost 2 bases, the J end lost 5 bases, and 18 bases lay between the germline ends. The germline V gene has CDR1 MNHEY and CDR2 SVGAGI. CDR3 sequence reads: CASSYAAAGGRTEAFF. CDR3 nucleotide sequence: TGTGCCAGCAGTTACGCGGCGGCGGGGGGCAGGACTGAAGCTTTCTTT.

The J gene is TRBJ2-7, the V gene TRBV7-2, with TRBD1 matching 9 bases. Germline V gene lookup returns CDR1 SGHTA and CDR2 FQGNSA. The CDR3 has 16 amino acids. J lost 5 bases, V lost 5 bases, and 13 bases had no gene match. CDR3 in DNA: TGTGCCAGCAGCCGGGACAGGGTCAAAGGATTAAACGAGCAGTACTTC. It is translated as CASSRDRVKGLNEQYF.

The DNA for the CDR3 is TGCGCCAGCAGCCCGGACGGGGGGGTTAATTCACCCCTCCACTTT. It yields the protein CASSPDGGVNSPLHF. The chain carries TRBV5-1 and TRBJ1-6; D may be TRBD1 (5 bases). Deletions cut 4 bases from V and 6 bases from J, with 14 bases between. CDR3 length: 15 amino acids. Germline V lookup: CDR1 SGHRS, CDR2 YFSETQ.

V is TRBV6-5 and J is TRBJ2-7, with TRBD1 identical over 8 bases. The CDR3 length is 15 residues. Germline V lookup: CDR1 MNHEY, CDR2 SVGAGI. After removal of 2 bases from V and 5 bases from J, the junction contained 8 bases not matched to a gene. CDR3 nucleotides: TGTGCCAGCAGTTACACCAACAGGGGGTCACACGAGCAGTACTTC. Protein sequence: CASSYTNRGSHEQYF.

The genes are TRBV5-6 and TRBJ2-1; 8 bases match TRBD2. The CDR3 loop spans 15 amino acids. CDR1 SGHDT and CDR2 YYEEEE come from the germline V gene. The ends lost 1 base at V and 9 bases at J; junction bases unmatched: 9. CDR3 sequence reads: CASSLWRRGAFEQFF. In nucleotides, the CDR3 is TGTGCCAGCAGCTTGTGGCGGCGGGGGGCGTTTGAGCAGTTCTTC. Full variable domain (outside the CDR3, taken from reference TRBV5-6 and TRBJ2-1): DAGVTQSPTHLIKTRGQQVTLRCSPKSGHDTVSWYQQALGQGPQFIFQYYEEEERQRGNFPDRFSGHQFPNYSSELNVNALLLGDSALYLCASSLWRRGAFEQFFGPGTRLTVL.

V and J are TRBV30 and TRBJ2-5, with a tentative D call TRBD2 (5 bases). V gave up 5 bases and J gave up 0 bases, with 7 bases separating them. Looked up from germline, CDR1 is GTSNPN and CDR2 is SVGIG (reference sequence). The CDR3 is 12 amino acids. CDR3 loop: CAWGLNQETQYF. CDR3 DNA sequence: TGTGCCTGGGGACTGAACCAAGAGACCCAGTACTTC.